This T cell receptor beta chain stems from a study of spatial heterogeneity in lung cancer. Time point indicated: sample taken at primary tumor resection. TCRdb re-derived calls from the 5' RACE reads in MiXCR, one entry per CDR3 protein. The sample yields approximately 11,000 distinct CDR3 sequences, more than 3% seen once. The length of the CDR3 is 17 residues. Per germline, CDR1 DFQATT and CDR2 SNEGSKA (reference sequence). Trimming took 5 bases from V and 4 from J; bases not matched to a gene: 14. This TCR was sampled from a female donor with early-stage non-small cell lung cancer. The chain has TRBV20-1 and TRBJ2-3, with 11 bases lining up with TRBD2. The material was PBMCs, obtained at surgery. CDR3 DNA: TGCAGTGCTGGTGGGCTAGCGGGGGGCTCGAGGCCAGATACGCAGTATTTT. Protein product: CSAGGLAGGSRPDTQYF.